The T cell receptor (beta chain) described here comes from a study of T cells after somatic rescue of genetic block. This table comes from immunoSEQ multiplex PCR, and its TCRdb copy is limited to in-frame clones, with some not included. This table has tens of thousands of clones, more than 80% appearing once. The TCR comes from a woman between 18 and 30 years old. The sample comprised peripheral blood mononuclear cells (PBMCs).

The CDR3 coding sequence is TGTGCCAGCAGCTTAGTAGGTCCCCGCGGGCGAACCTACGAGCAGTACTTC. This codes for CASSLVGPRGRTYEQYF. V and J are TRBV7-8 and TRBJ2-7, with a weak D call TRBD2 (5 bases). Germline V gene data show CDR1 as SGHVS and CDR2 as FQNEAQ. Trimming took 1 base from V and 2 from J, leaving 18 bases between them. The CDR3 has 17 amino acids.